These 10 T cell receptor beta chains share one sample of origin, sequenced in a study of CD8+ T cells in alopecia areata. RNA was extracted and reverse transcribed into cDNA as the sequencing template. The protocol was immunoSEQ multiplex PCR, while the TCRdb copy is restricted to in-frame clones and leaves out a portion. The data hold some 200,000 clones, with around 50% observed a single time. Treatment here: oral pan-JAK inhibitor, 5-10 mg twice daily. This specimen was CD8+ T cells sorted from blood, taken at week 24, from a patient treated with tofacitinib. The receptors were sampled from a human donor with alopecia areata.

J is TRBJ2-1 and V is TRBV2; D ambiguous. The CDR3 contains 10 residues. CDR1 is SNHLY and CDR2 is FYNNEI in the germline V gene. The V and J ends lost 1 base and 10 bases respectively, with 2 bases between them. The chain's CDR3 is CASSEDEQFF. The CDR3 DNA reads TGTGCCAGCAGTGAAGACGAGCAGTTCTTC.

CDR3: CASSASQGGGQPQHF. For the CDR3, the DNA is TGTGCCAGCAGCGCTAGTCAGGGTGGCGGTCAGCCCCAGCATTTT. This chain connects TRBV7-6 to TRBJ1-5; TRBD1 might be the D (5 bases). The CDR3 has 15 residues. The V and J ends lost 5 bases and 6 bases respectively, with 17 bases between them. Per the germline V gene, CDR1 is SGHVS and CDR2 is FNYEAQ.

This sequence joins TRBV4-1 and TRBJ2-7, with 7 bases that match TRBD1. The CDR3 is made up of 14 amino acids. CDR1 is MGHRA and CDR2 is YSYEKL in the germline V gene. V dropped 4 bases and J dropped 3; count of bases not matched to a gene: 6. The CDR3 spells CASSPETGNYEQYF. CDR3 coding DNA: TGCGCCAGCAGCCCAGAGACAGGGAACTACGAGCAGTACTTC.

This clone came up a few times. This chain connects TRBV10-3 to TRBJ2-1; perhaps TRBD1 as D (5 bases). This CDR3 is 16 amino acids long. The V end was cut by 0 bases, the J end by 4 bases, with 13 bases between. Per germline, CDR1 ENHRY and CDR2 SYGVKD. The DNA for the CDR3 is TGTGCCATCAGTGAGTCGATGTCAGGGCCTTACAATGAGCAGTTCTTC. It codes for CAISESMSGPYNEQFF.

The V call is TRBV7-2, the J call TRBJ2-1; D unclear. This CDR3 spans 13 amino acids. CDR1 is SGHTA, CDR2 FQGNSA, per germline. The ends were cut back, 4 bases at V and 0 bases at J, with 4 bases in the middle. This chain's CDR3 is CASSWGSYNEQFF. CDR3 DNA sequence: TGTGCCAGCAGCTGGGGCTCCTACAATGAGCAGTTCTTC.

This clone turned up a few times. The chain combines TRBV7-9 with TRBJ2-2; 7 bases fit TRBD1. V gave up 5 bases and J gave up 5 bases; unmatched junction bases: 8. The germline V gene has CDR1 SEHNR and CDR2 FQNEAQ (reference sequence). This CDR3 comprises 15 residues. The CDR3 loop is CASSPRTGRTGELFF. The CDR3 DNA sequence: TGTGCCAGCAGCCCAAGGACAGGCCGTACCGGGGAGCTGTTTTTT.

The chain couples TRBV15 to TRBJ2-1; D could derive from TRBD1 or TRBD2 (6 bases each). Between the trimmed V and J ends, which lost 0 bases and 3 bases, there was a span of 9 bases. This CDR3 region has 15 residues. Per the germline V gene, CDR1 is LNHNV and CDR2 is YYDKDF (reference sequence). The CDR3 sequence is CATSRERDNYNEQFF. The CDR3 DNA reads as TGTGCCACCAGCAGAGAGCGGGACAACTACAATGAGCAGTTCTTC.

The count of this clone is one. The chain carries TRBV15 and TRBJ1-6; D is unresolved. Germline V lookup: CDR1 LNHNV, CDR2 YYDKDF (reference sequence). With 3 bases removed from V and 5 bases from J, the gap between germline ends came to 5 bases. The CDR3 sequence is 13 residues long. Here the CDR3 DNA reads TGTGCCACCAGCAGGAGGGATAATTCACCCCTCCACTTT. It is translated as CATSRRDNSPLHF.

The rearrangement joins TRBV9 to TRBJ2-7; the match to TRBD2 covers 11 bases. The germline gives CDR1 SGDLS, CDR2 YYNGEE. The CDR3 spans 19 residues. V was pared by 2 bases and J by 3 bases, with 16 bases of the junction left unmatched. The DNA for the CDR3 is TGTGCCAGCAGCGTGTCCCGGGGGAGACTAGCGGGATTCATCTACGAGCAGTACTTC. This translates into CASSVSRGRLAGFIYEQYF.

The genes are TRBV14 and TRBJ1-2, with D unclear. V was shortened by 5 bases and J by 4 bases, with 8 bases between the two germline ends. The CDR3 consists of 12 residues. Germline CDR1 SGHDN, CDR2 FVKESK. The CDR3 DNA reads TGTGCCAGCAGCGCCGGCCCCTATGGCTACACCTTC. Translating it yields CASSAGPYGYTF.